The 21 T cell receptor beta chains below all came from one sample that was sequenced in a study of cytomegalovirus exposure and HLA in healthy donors. PCR involved 60 Vbeta and 13 Jbeta primers. Only in-frame clones appear in the TCRdb table, and some are missing; sequencing was by immunoSEQ multiplex PCR. Of about 140,000 clones detected, roughly three fifths appear once; the ten largest clones hold approximately 6.5%. Material for sequencing was PBMCs. Receptors were obtained from a woman aged 55 to 70 in good health and CMV-seronegative.

This clone is a singleton in its sample. The chain recombines TRBV19 with TRBJ2-7, with D possibly matching TRBD1 (5 bases). Germline CDR1 LNHDA, CDR2 SQIVND (reference sequence). V was cut by 4 bases and J by 2 bases, with 9 bases left in between. This CDR3 has 13 residues. CDR3 amino acids: CASSTQTAYEQYF. The CDR3 DNA reads as TGTGCCAGTAGTACCCAGACAGCCTACGAGCAGTACTTC.

The chain combines TRBV5-1 with TRBJ2-1; D uncertain. Trimming shortened V by 6 bases and J by 7 bases, and 14 bases separated the two germline ends. The CDR3 consists of 13 residues. The germline V gene has CDR1 SGHRS and CDR2 YFSETQ. The DNA for the CDR3 is TGCGCCAGCACCAGCTTAGAGGTAAATGAGCAGTTCTTC. This gives the protein CASTSLEVNEQFF.

This rearrangement joins TRBV27 to TRBJ2-2; TRBD2 matches 7 bases. J gave up 1 base and V 8 bases, and 10 bases lay outside the gene matches. Germline CDR1 is MNHEY and CDR2 is SMNVEV (reference sequence). CDR3 length: 16 residues. CDR3 sequence reads: CASGPQTSRNTGELFF. The CDR3 coding sequence is TGTGCCAGCGGCCCTCAGACTAGCCGGAACACCGGGGAGCTGTTTTTT.

This chain uses TRBV19 with TRBJ2-3; maybe TRBD2 (6 bases). The germline V gene encodes CDR1 LNHDA and CDR2 SQIVND (reference sequence). The CDR3 length is 16 residues. V dropped 3 bases and J dropped 0 bases, with 13 bases sitting between them. CDR3 sequence reads: CASSIGSGPSTDTQYF. The CDR3, as DNA: TGTGCCAGTAGTATCGGTAGCGGTCCTAGCACAGATACGCAGTATTTT.

This clone has a single count. The chain links TRBV7-2 to TRBJ2-3; TRBD2 matches 15 bases. CDR3 length equals 17 residues. Germline CDR1 and CDR2: SGHTA and FQGNSA. The V gene end was trimmed by 5 bases and the J gene end by 4 bases; junction bases not matched to a gene: 7. The CDR3 DNA is TGTGCCAGCAGCCAAGGACTAGCGGGAGGGGTAGCAGATACGCAGTATTTT. Translation: CASSQGLAGGVADTQYF.

The V and J genes are TRBV9 and TRBJ2-2; TRBD2 is a possible D gene (6 bases). The CDR3 covers 15 residues. The germline V and J ends were trimmed by 4 bases and 6 bases, with 16 bases remaining between them. From germline, CDR1 is SGDLS and CDR2 YYNGEE. The CDR3 is CASSPRPGGAGELFF. CDR3 sequence (DNA): TGTGCCAGCAGCCCAAGACCCGGGGGAGCCGGGGAGCTGTTTTTT. The full variable domain, with the rest looked up from reference TRBV9 and TRBJ2-2, is DSGVTQTPKHLITATGQRVTLRCSPRSGDLSVYWYQQSLDQGLQFLIQYYNGEERAKGNILERFSAQQFPDLHSELNLSSLELGDSALYFCASSPRPGGAGELFFGEGSRLTVL.

The chain joins TRBV7-2 to TRBJ2-5, with 7 bases matching TRBD2. The CDR3 totals 15 residues. Trimming at V came to 0 bases and at J to 5 bases, leaving 6 bases not matched to a gene. The germline V gene has CDR1 SGHTA and CDR2 FQGNSA. CDR3 nucleotide sequence: TGTGCCAGCAGCTTAGCGGAAGGGCGGGGGGAGACCCAGTACTTC. This encodes CASSLAEGRGETQYF.

This sequence joins TRBV7-2 and TRBJ1-5, with 8 bases lining up with TRBD1. The CDR3 covers 15 residues. J gave up 5 bases and V 1 base, and 4 bases lay outside the gene matches. Per the germline V gene, CDR1 is SGHTA and CDR2 is FQGNSA. The DNA of the CDR3 is TGTGCCAGCAGCTTAGACACAGGGGGGTATCAGCCCCAGCATTTT. Amino acids: CASSLDTGGYQPQHF.

This chain connects TRBV2 to TRBJ2-3; 8 bases match TRBD2. Germline V CDR1 and CDR2: SNHLY, FYNNEI. Trimming cost V 6 bases and J 0 bases; bases outside gene matches: 8. The CDR3 has 16 amino acids. The CDR3 nucleotides are TGTGCCAGCAGAGAGAGCGGGGGCACTAGCACAGATACGCAGTATTTT. Translating gives CASRESGGTSTDTQYF.

CDR3 DNA sequence: TGTGCCAGCAGGAAGGGGGACACCGGGGAGCTGTTTTTT. It yields the protein CASRKGDTGELFF. The chain recombines TRBV7-2 with TRBJ2-2; D is perhaps TRBD1 (6 bases). V dropped 6 bases and J dropped 3 bases, with 8 bases sitting between them. The CDR3 is 13 amino acids. The germline gives CDR1 SGHTA, CDR2 FQGNSA.

The chain couples TRBV7-2 to TRBJ2-5; 12 positions agree with TRBD2. The CDR3 spans 16 residues. Germline loops: CDR1 SGHTA, CDR2 FQGNSA. J was trimmed by 3 bases and V by 0 bases; bases with no gene match: 2. The CDR3 sequence: CASSLATSGGKETQYF. The CDR3, as DNA: TGTGCCAGCAGCTTAGCCACTAGCGGGGGGAAAGAGACCCAGTACTTC.

This clone came up once. The chain couples TRBV19 to TRBJ2-1, with 7 bases matching TRBD2. Looked up from germline, CDR1 is LNHDA and CDR2 is SQIVND (reference sequence). The ends lost 9 bases at V and 9 bases at J; junction bases unmatched: 5. There are 11 residues in the CDR3. The chain's CDR3 is CASSPGGEQFF. Written as DNA, the CDR3 is TGTGCCAGCAGCCCGGGGGGTGAGCAGTTCTTC. Looking up the rest from reference TRBV19 and TRBJ2-1 gives the full variable domain: DGGITQSPKYLFRKEGQNVTLSCEQNLNHDAMYWYRQDPGQGLRLIYYSQIVNDFQKGDIAEGYSVSREKKESFPLTVTSAQKNPTAFYLCASSPGGEQFFGPGTRLTVL.

The chain employs TRBV9 and TRBJ2-1, with D maybe TRBD2 (5 bases). Trimming pared 4 bases from V and 9 bases from J, leaving 23 bases between. The CDR3 loop spans 16 amino acids. Germline CDR1 reads SGDLS; CDR2 reads YYNGEE. CDR3 nucleotide sequence: TGTGCCAGCAGCCCCCGGGAAGCGAGAATTGGTGGTGAGCAGTTCTTC. It yields the protein CASSPREARIGGEQFF. Using reference TRBV9 and TRBJ2-1 for the parts outside the CDR3, the full variable domain is DSGVTQTPKHLITATGQRVTLRCSPRSGDLSVYWYQQSLDQGLQFLIQYYNGEERAKGNILERFSAQQFPDLHSELNLSSLELGDSALYFCASSPREARIGGEQFFGPGTRLTVL.

Of note for this clone: Germline and junction disagree at one end, which may indicate a read error. The chain employs TRBV5-5 and TRBJ2-3; the D is unclear. The CDR3 length is 12 residues. Germline loops: CDR1 SGHKS, CDR2 YYEKEE (reference sequence). This CDR3 is CASSLPTDTRYF. In nucleotides, the CDR3 is TGTGCCAGCAGCTTGCCTACAGATACGCGGTATTTT.

The genes are TRBV7-8 and TRBJ2-1; tentative D call: TRBD2 (6 bases). This CDR3 comprises 13 residues. CDR1 and CDR2 (germline): SGHVS, FQNEAQ. Between the trimmed V and J ends, which lost 5 bases and 7 bases, there was a span of 12 bases. CDR3 sequence (DNA): TGTGCCAGCAGCCTAAACCGGGGGAATGAGCAGTTCTTC. The encoded protein is CASSLNRGNEQFF.

This clone appeared a single time. J is TRBJ2-5 and V is TRBV19, with 11 bases that match TRBD1. V was clipped by 5 bases and J by 4 bases; unmatched bases: 0. Germline V gene data show CDR1 as LNHDA and CDR2 as SQIVND (reference sequence). The CDR3 is made up of 13 amino acids. The CDR3 DNA sequence: TGTGCCAGTAGTGGGACAGGGGGAGAGACCCAGTACTTC. This sequence encodes CASSGTGGETQYF.

The rearrangement uses TRBV5-6 and TRBJ1-1, with D possibly TRBD1 on 5 matching bases. V was pared by 4 bases and J by 8 bases, with 15 bases between. Germline CDR1 and CDR2: SGHDT and YYEEEE. The CDR3 contains 13 residues. The CDR3 is CASSRRTGPEAFF. CDR3 nucleotides: TGTGCCAGCAGCCGTCGTACAGGCCCAGAAGCTTTCTTT.

The chain has TRBV6-1 and TRBJ2-3, with 9 bases lining up with TRBD1. The CDR3 totals 14 residues. Germline trimming cut 8 bases from V and 3 bases from J; bases unmatched to any gene: 6. Germline lookup yields CDR1 MNHNS and CDR2 SASEGT. CDR3 coding DNA: TGTGCCAGCGGCTACAGGGGGCCGACAGATACGCAGTATTTT. It is translated as CASGYRGPTDTQYF.

This clone occurred a few times. This sequence joins TRBV9 and TRBJ2-5; D is possibly TRBD1 (5 bases). V was trimmed by 0 bases and J by 1 base, leaving 10 bases between them. The CDR3 totals 15 residues. Germline values: CDR1 SGDLS, CDR2 YYNGEE. CDR3 bases: TGTGCCAGCAGCGTAGTCCCGACAGTCCAAGAGACCCAGTACTTC. This translates into CASSVVPTVQETQYF.

The chain uses TRBV27 and TRBJ2-3; 7 bases fit TRBD1. The V gene end was trimmed by 3 bases and the J gene end by 1 base; junction bases not matched to a gene: 4. This CDR3 has 15 amino acids. Germline V gene sequence: CDR1 MNHEY, CDR2 SMNVEV (reference sequence). Written as DNA, the CDR3 is TGTGCCAGCAGTTTGCTCGGACAGGGCACAGATACGCAGTATTTT. Protein sequence: CASSLLGQGTDTQYF.

This clone was recorded once. This chain connects TRBV19 to TRBJ2-7; no definite D call. The germline gives CDR1 LNHDA, CDR2 SQIVND (reference sequence). The CDR3 is 13 amino acids. The V gene lost 1 base and the J gene lost 3 bases, with 7 bases spanning the gap. This CDR3 is CASSIGLVYEQYF. CDR3 in DNA: TGTGCCAGTAGTATAGGGCTAGTCTACGAGCAGTACTTC.